The 26 T cell receptor beta chains given below trace back to one sample, sequenced in a study of cytomegalovirus exposure and HLA in healthy donors (dated by TCRdb to about 2017). The library was obtained by the immunoSEQ multiplex PCR assay. For the multiplex PCR, a mixture combining 60 forward primers for TCR Vbeta segments and 13 reverse primers for TCR Jbeta segments was used. This immuneACCESS table, as held by TCRdb, lists in-frame sequences with V and J called but not all clones. Of the missing ones, under half trace to an unresolved V gene in checked studies; the others have no known cause. This sample has 60,000 to 70,000 clones in its table, and 60% to 80% of those were observed once. The ten biggest clones cover over 7% of the sample. Material for sequencing was PBMCs. The receptors derive from a man aged 60 to 75 in good health and CMV-seropositive.

The chain combines TRBV7-2 with TRBJ2-1; TRBD2 matches at 11 bases. There are 17 residues in the CDR3. V was clipped by 1 base and J by 6 bases; unmatched bases: 8. The germline V gene encodes CDR1 SGHTA and CDR2 FQGNSA. CDR3 DNA sequence: TGTGCCAGCAGCTTAGGGGGTGGACTAGCGGGCTCCAATGAGCAGTTCTTC. Translation gives CASSLGGGLAGSNEQFF.

The V and J genes are TRBV7-9 and TRBJ1-3; 10 nucleotides agree with TRBD1. CDR1 is SEHNR, CDR2 FQNEAQ, per germline (reference sequence). J lost 4 bases, V lost 5 bases, and 8 bases had no gene match. The CDR3 runs to 16 residues. The CDR3 bases are TGTGCCAGCAGCACCGGGACAGGGGCCATGGGAAACACCATATATTTT. Its translation is CASSTGTGAMGNTIYF.

This rearrangement joins TRBV7-2 to TRBJ2-3; 12 positions agree with TRBD2. The CDR3 extends over 16 amino acids. The germline V gene has CDR1 SGHTA and CDR2 FQGNSA. V shed 5 bases and J 4 bases; nucleotides not matched to a gene: 7. CDR3 sequence (DNA): TGTGCCAGCAGCCGGTCACTAGCGGGAGGAGCAGATACGCAGTATTTT. Translating it yields CASSRSLAGGADTQYF.

This chain connects TRBV5-1 to TRBJ2-1; 8 bases match TRBD1. The CDR3 is 14 amino acids. Germline loops: CDR1 SGHRS, CDR2 YFSETQ. After removal of 5 bases from V and 6 bases from J, the junction contained 7 bases not matched to a gene. CDR3 region: CASSWGTGTNEQFF. CDR3 nucleotide sequence: TGCGCCAGCAGTTGGGGGACAGGTACCAATGAGCAGTTCTTC.

The rearrangement uses TRBV19 and TRBJ1-4, with no clear D. Trimming took off 9 bases at V and 0 bases at J, with 14 bases between the two ends. Germline CDR1 LNHDA, CDR2 SQIVND (reference sequence). There are 15 residues in the CDR3. CDR3 in amino acids: CASAVRPTTNEKLFF. CDR3 coding DNA: TGTGCCAGCGCAGTACGTCCAACAACTAATGAAAAACTGTTTTTT.

This clone turned up a few times. This sequence joins TRBV10-3 and TRBJ1-1; perhaps TRBD1 as D (6 bases). Looked up from germline, CDR1 is ENHRY and CDR2 is SYGVKD. This CDR3 contains 14 residues. V lost 6 bases, J lost 2 bases, and 13 bases lay in between. CDR3 sequence: CAISRDIDNTEAFF. CDR3 DNA sequence: TGTGCCATCAGCCGGGACATCGACAACACTGAAGCTTTCTTT.

Only one count was recorded for this clone. The V and J genes are TRBV9 and TRBJ2-7, with 13 bases aligning to TRBD2. Germline CDR1 is SGDLS and CDR2 is YYNGEE. The J segment lost 7 bases and the V segment lost 4 bases, leaving 8 bases of the junction unmatched. This CDR3 has 15 amino acids. The chain's CDR3 is CASSQTSGRSLEQYF. For the CDR3, the DNA is TGTGCCAGCAGCCAGACTAGCGGGAGGTCCTTGGAGCAGTACTTC. The entire variable domain, with the rest obtained from reference TRBV9 and TRBJ2-7, is as follows: DSGVTQTPKHLITATGQRVTLRCSPRSGDLSVYWYQQSLDQGLQFLIQYYNGEERAKGNILERFSAQQFPDLHSELNLSSLELGDSALYFCASSQTSGRSLEQYFGPGTRLTVT.

The gene calls are TRBV5-1 and TRBJ1-6; the D gene is possibly TRBD1 (5 bases). The CDR3 has 14 residues. CDR1 SGHRS and CDR2 YFSETQ come from the germline V gene. The V gene lost 4 bases and the J gene lost 7 bases, with 12 bases spanning the gap. Here the CDR3 reads CASSATVGNSPLHF. CDR3 bases: TGCGCCAGCAGCGCGACAGTGGGAAATTCACCCCTCCACTTT.

J is TRBJ1-5 and V is TRBV5-1, with a weak D call TRBD1 (6 bases). This CDR3 has 19 amino acids. Looked up from germline, CDR1 is SGHRS and CDR2 is YFSETQ. V was clipped by 1 base and J by 4 bases, with 24 bases between them. CDR3 loop: CASSLSPGQQGVPNQPQHF. DNA of the CDR3: TGCGCCAGCAGCTTGTCTCCGGGACAACAAGGAGTGCCGAATCAGCCCCAGCATTTT. Full variable domain (outside the CDR3, taken from reference TRBV5-1 and TRBJ1-5): KAGVTQTPRYLIKTRGQQVTLSCSPISGHRSVSWYQQTPGQGLQFLFEYFSETQRNKGNFPGRFSGRQFSNSRSEMNVSTLELGDSALYLCASSLSPGQQGVPNQPQHFGDGTRLSIL.

V and J are TRBV27 and TRBJ1-5, with 9 positions matching TRBD1. J lost 4 bases, V lost 3 bases, and 1 base had no gene match. CDR3 length: 14 residues. Germline V gives CDR1 MNHEY, CDR2 SMNVEV (reference sequence). Here the CDR3 DNA reads TGTGCCAGCAGTTTTGACAGGGGGAATCAGCCCCAGCATTTT. Protein product: CASSFDRGNQPQHF.

Of note for this clone: The same CDR3 arises from other DNA sequences in this sample as well. J is TRBJ2-1 and V is TRBV10-2; 10 nucleotides match TRBD2. The CDR3 is 14 amino acids. V gave up 5 bases and J gave up 9 bases; unmatched junction bases: 7. Per germline, CDR1 WSHSY and CDR2 SAAADI. The CDR3 spells CASSRTSGSGEQFF. The CDR3 DNA is TGCGCCAGCAGTAGGACTAGCGGCAGCGGTGAGCAGTTCTTC.

The chain couples TRBV15 to TRBJ1-1; D may be TRBD1 (6 bases). This CDR3 comprises 16 residues. Germline CDR1 is LNHNV and CDR2 is YYDKDF (reference sequence). V was cut by 0 bases and J by 3 bases, with 14 bases left in between. CDR3 nucleotide sequence: TGTGCCACCAGCAGAGATCTAAGGACAGACTACACTGAAGCTTTCTTT. Its translation: CATSRDLRTDYTEAFF.

In its sample, this clone was seen a few times. V gene TRBV5-1 combines with J gene TRBJ2-1; 12 bases line up with TRBD2. The germline CDR1 and CDR2 sequences are SGHRS and YFSETQ. CDR3 length: 16 amino acids. The J segment lost 7 bases and the V segment lost 4 bases, leaving 9 bases of the junction unmatched. In nucleotides, the CDR3 is TGCGCCAGCAGCCGCTTGGGGCTAGCGGGGGGGAATGAGCAGTTCTTC. Translation: CASSRLGLAGGNEQFF.

The V gene is TRBV29-1, the J gene TRBJ1-5, with a weak D call TRBD1 (5 bases). V lost 1 base to trimming and J lost 9 bases, with 13 bases between them. Germline V CDR1 and CDR2: SQVTM, ANQGSEA. The CDR3 runs 13 residues. The chain's CDR3 is CSVEGQGGGPQHF. The CDR3 bases are TGCAGCGTTGAAGGGCAGGGAGGAGGGCCCCAGCATTTT.

The chain recombines TRBV4-1 with TRBJ2-7; perhaps TRBD2 as D (5 bases). Per germline, CDR1 MGHRA and CDR2 YSYEKL. The germline V and J ends were trimmed by 0 bases and 6 bases, with 24 bases remaining between them. The CDR3 sequence is 18 residues long. For the CDR3, the DNA is TGCGCCAGCAGCCAAGATCGGGAACCCACGGGGTCGTTTACCGAGCAGTACTTC. Translation gives CASSQDREPTGSFTEQYF.

The V call is TRBV6-1, the J call TRBJ2-1; 8 bases line up with TRBD2. The CDR3 extends over 15 amino acids. The germline V gene has CDR1 MNHNS and CDR2 SASEGT. After removal of 5 bases from V and 0 bases from J, the junction contained 3 bases not matched to a gene. The CDR3 DNA reads as TGTGCCAGCAGTCGGGGGGGCATCTCCTACAATGAGCAGTTCTTC. Protein sequence: CASSRGGISYNEQFF.

The V and J genes are TRBV7-2 and TRBJ1-4, with D possibly being TRBD1 (5 bases). CDR1 SGHTA and CDR2 FQGNSA come from the germline V gene. V shed 4 bases and J shed 0 bases, with 9 bases lying between them. The CDR3 spans 15 residues. CDR3 region: CASSYGGATNEKLFF. The CDR3 DNA reads TGTGCCAGCAGCTACGGGGGAGCAACTAATGAAAAACTGTTTTTT.

The chain carries TRBV7-9 and TRBJ2-2; TRBD2 agrees at 8 bases. J gave up 0 bases and V 5 bases, and 8 bases lay outside the gene matches. Germline-derived CDR1 and CDR2 are SEHNR and FQNEAQ (reference sequence). This CDR3 spans 17 amino acids. Here the CDR3 reads CASSPPGGVANTGELFF. The CDR3 nucleotides are TGTGCCAGCAGCCCCCCGGGGGGGGTAGCGAACACCGGGGAGCTGTTTTTT.

This clone was seen only a few times. The chain links TRBV2 to TRBJ1-2; D is possibly TRBD1 (6 bases). Trimming removed 5 bases from V and 3 bases from J, with 13 bases in between. This CDR3 is built from 14 residues. Germline CDR1 and CDR2: SNHLY and FYNNEI. This chain's CDR3 is CASSPSRTDYGYTF. CDR3 DNA sequence: TGTGCCAGCAGTCCCTCGCGGACAGACTATGGCTACACCTTC.

This chain uses TRBV27 with TRBJ2-1; TRBD2 matches at 9 bases. Germline assignment: CDR1 MNHEY and CDR2 SMNVEV (reference sequence). This CDR3 region has 17 residues. V lost 5 bases and J lost 6; bases outside the gene matches: 14. The CDR3 loop reads CASSEWGGRAAFNEQFF. In DNA, the CDR3 is TGTGCCAGCAGTGAATGGGGCGGGAGGGCTGCCTTCAATGAGCAGTTCTTC.

The V call is TRBV6-6, the J call TRBJ2-7, with TRBD2 as a possible D gene (5 bases). With 2 bases removed from V and 1 base from J, the gap between germline ends came to 12 bases. The CDR3 totals 15 residues. CDR1 is MNHNY, CDR2 SVGAGI, per germline (reference sequence). This CDR3 reads CASSYGTRDSYEQYF. The CDR3 DNA reads TGTGCCAGCAGTTACGGAACCCGGGATTCCTACGAGCAGTACTTC.

The chain couples TRBV7-9 to TRBJ2-1, with D perhaps TRBD2 (7 bases). The V and J ends lost 5 bases and 0 bases respectively, with 17 bases between them. Germline V gives CDR1 SEHNR, CDR2 FQNEAQ (reference sequence). This CDR3 is built from 17 residues. The CDR3 region is CASSQGYRGSSYNEQFF. CDR3 nucleotide sequence: TGTGCCAGCAGCCAGGGGTATCGCGGGAGCTCCTACAATGAGCAGTTCTTC.

This chain connects TRBV4-1 to TRBJ1-5; possible D gene TRBD1, 5 bases. CDR3 length: 16 amino acids. V lost 4 bases and J 0 bases, leaving 13 bases between the germline ends. Germline values: CDR1 MGHRA, CDR2 YSYEKL. The CDR3 nucleotides are TGCGCCAGCAGCCGAGACAGTACCAATAGCAATCAGCCCCAGCATTTT. Translated, it gives CASSRDSTNSNQPQHF.

CDR3 sequence (DNA): TGTGCCAGCAGCCCGACAGGGTTGAATTCACCCCTCCACTTT. It codes for CASSPTGLNSPLHF. This chain joins TRBV27 and TRBJ1-6, with 7 bases identical to TRBD1. This CDR3 spans 14 amino acids. Germline assignment: CDR1 MNHEY and CDR2 SMNVEV (reference sequence). Trimming cost V 6 bases and J 7 bases; bases outside gene matches: 6.

The chain couples TRBV18 to TRBJ1-1, with 7 positions matching TRBD1. V dropped 1 base and J dropped 0; count of bases not matched to a gene: 8. From germline, CDR1 is KGHSH and CDR2 LQKENI. CDR3 length equals 17 residues. Written as DNA, the CDR3 is TGTGCCAGCTCACCACGGGGACAGTCTTTCATGAACACTGAAGCTTTCTTT. This sequence encodes CASSPRGQSFMNTEAFF.

The gene calls are TRBV25-1 and TRBJ1-4; 10 bases fit TRBD1. There are 17 residues in the CDR3. Germline V gene data show CDR1 as MGHDK and CDR2 as SYGVNS. The V gene end was trimmed by 1 base and the J gene end by 5 bases; junction bases not matched to a gene: 7. CDR3 loop: CASSESPDRGENEKLFF. In nucleotides, the CDR3 is TGTGCCAGCAGTGAATCCCCGGACAGGGGGGAAAATGAAAAACTGTTTTTT.